The 27 T cell receptor beta chains below come from one sample, sequenced in a study of low-dose radiotherapy and immunotherapy resistance in tumors. TRAV- and TRBV-specific primers, spanning alpha and beta chains, primed first-strand cDNA. With a V-primer adapter and a constant-region primer, TCRs were amplified for roughly 18 PCR cycles. From the reads, TCRdb called clonotypes with MiXCR, one entry per CDR3 protein. The sample carries roughly 95,000 distinct CDR3 sequences, 20% to 25% recorded once. Described time point: after trial treatment. Treatment: LDRT plus nivolumab, ipilimumab, low-dose cyclophosphamide and aspirin (RACIN trial). The specimen comprised PBMCs, sampled after low-dose radiotherapy plus immunotherapy. Every receptor here comes from a female donor with ovarian cancer.

This clonotype was seen repeatedly, ten times or more. The genes are TRBV2 and TRBJ1-1, with no clear D. Germline V gene lookup returns CDR1 SNHLY and CDR2 FYNNEI. The CDR3 length is 13 residues. Between the trimmed V and J ends, which lost 5 bases and 7 bases, there was a span of 14 bases. This chain's CDR3 is CASSFRTDGEAFF. In DNA, the CDR3 is TGTGCCAGCAGTTTCCGGACCGACGGTGAAGCTTTCTTT. Looking up the rest from reference TRBV2 and TRBJ1-1 gives the full variable domain: EPEVTQTPSHQVTQMGQEVILRCVPISNHLYFYWYRQILGQKVEFLVSFYNNEISEKSEIFDDQFSVERPDGSNFTLKIRSTKLEDSAMYFCASSFRTDGEAFFGQGTRLTVV.

This clonotype was counted ten times or more. This chain joins TRBV20-1 and TRBJ1-2, with D perhaps matching TRBD1 (6 bases). CDR3 size: 16 residues. CDR1 is DFQATT, CDR2 SNEGSKA, per germline (reference sequence). The ends were cut back, 6 bases at V and 3 bases at J, with 23 bases in the middle. CDR3 region: CSAPAGARTKDYGYTF. CDR3 sequence (DNA): TGCAGTGCCCCGGCGGGGGCTAGGACCAAGGACTATGGCTACACCTTC.

This chain joins TRBV7-6 and TRBJ2-3, with D unresolved. The germline V gene has CDR1 SGHVS and CDR2 FNYEAQ. Trimming took off 5 bases at V and 2 bases at J, with 14 bases between the two ends. There are 15 residues in the CDR3. The CDR3 reads CASSPMSLNTDTQYF. CDR3 bases: TGTGCCAGCAGCCCAATGAGCTTAAACACAGATACGCAGTATTTT.

This clonotype was seen at least ten times. The chain couples TRBV5-8 to TRBJ1-1, with a possible D match to TRBD1 (5 bases). CDR1 is SGHTS, CDR2 YDEGEE, per germline. The CDR3 runs to 14 residues. The V gene lost 6 bases and the J gene lost 4 bases, with 16 bases spanning the gap. The CDR3 protein is CASTLLRGSTEAFF. The CDR3 DNA reads as TGTGCCAGCACCCTCCTGAGGGGAAGCACTGAAGCTTTCTTT.

V gene TRBV4-3 combines with J gene TRBJ2-2; unclear D gene. The CDR3 is 15 residues long. Germline CDR1 and CDR2: LGHNA and YSLEER. V dropped 3 bases and J dropped 10 bases, with 18 bases sitting between them. CDR3 protein: CASSHDRATGVELFF. CDR3 bases: TGCGCCAGCAGCCATGATCGAGCGACGGGCGTGGAGCTGTTTTTT.

The chain employs TRBV29-1 and TRBJ1-5, with D maybe TRBD1 (6 bases). The CDR3 loop spans 13 amino acids. CDR1 is SQVTM and CDR2 is ANQGSEA in the germline V gene. Trimming left V 5 bases short and J 9 bases short, with 17 bases between. CDR3 nucleotide sequence: TGCAGCGTTAAGGCACAGGGCGGTTCGCCCCAGCATTTT. Translating it yields CSVKAQGGSPQHF.

There are many counts of this clonotype. The V gene is TRBV3-1, the J gene TRBJ2-7; the D gene is possibly TRBD1 (5 bases). With 2 bases removed from V and 0 bases from J, the gap between germline ends came to 14 bases. This CDR3 spans 16 amino acids. Per the germline V gene, CDR1 is LGHDT and CDR2 is YNNKEL (reference sequence). This chain's CDR3 is CASSQPKQASSYEQYF. CDR3 bases: TGTGCCAGCAGCCAACCCAAACAGGCCTCCTCCTACGAGCAGTACTTC.

Ten or more counts support this clonotype. This chain uses TRBV29-1 with TRBJ2-3, with no clear D. Looked up from germline, CDR1 is SQVTM and CDR2 is ANQGSEA. The CDR3 has 14 amino acids. Trimming stripped 7 bases from V and 2 bases from J, with 16 bases between. In DNA, the CDR3 is TGCAGCGCAGACTTAGGCAGATCCACAGATACGCAGTATTTT. It yields the protein CSADLGRSTDTQYF.

The genes are TRBV6-5 and TRBJ1-2, with D maybe TRBD1 (6 bases). Trimming took 2 bases from V and 3 from J, leaving 28 bases between them. CDR1 and CDR2 from the germline V gene are MNHEY and SVGAGI. This CDR3 is 20 amino acids long. This CDR3 is CASSYSWGAHGRDTYYGYTF. The CDR3 DNA follows: TGTGCCAGCAGTTACAGTTGGGGTGCTCACGGCCGGGACACATACTATGGCTACACCTTC.

Only one count was recorded for this clonotype. A far larger clone differs by one base, so this is likely a read error. The chain recombines TRBV12-3 or TRBV12-4 with TRBJ2-1, with 10 bases that match TRBD2. Trimming removed 6 bases from V and 10 bases from J; junction bases left unmatched: 9. This CDR3 comprises 14 residues. The CDR3 is CASSRTSGSYEQFF. CDR3 bases: TGTGCCAGCAGCCGGACTAGCGGCTCCTACGAGCAGTTCTTC.

This clonotype was recorded many times. The chain combines TRBV6-2 or TRBV6-3 with TRBJ2-7; D is ambiguous. V shed 4 bases and J shed 3 bases, with 10 bases lying between them. Germline CDR1 reads MNHEY; CDR2 reads SVGEGT. This CDR3 has 13 residues. In DNA, the CDR3 is TGTGCCAGCAGTTTGGAAGGAAACTACGAGCAGTACTTC. As protein: CASSLEGNYEQYF.

This clonotype appeared a single time. It is likely a read error: a sequence one base away is far more abundant. Here the CDR3 reads CASTLLASEQYF. DNA for the CDR3: TGTGCCAGCACTTTGCTAGCCAGTGAGCAGTACTTC. The rearrangement joins TRBV13 to TRBJ2-5; TRBD2 is a possible D gene (5 bases). V lost 7 bases and J lost 11, with 17 bases in between. Germline CDR1 reads PRHDT; CDR2 reads FYEKMQ (reference sequence). The CDR3 loop spans 12 amino acids.

This clonotype was recorded many times. The rearrangement uses TRBV18 and TRBJ2-5, with D perhaps TRBD1 (6 bases). Trimming removed 0 bases from V and 4 bases from J, with 12 bases in between. Per the germline V gene, CDR1 is KGHSH and CDR2 is LQKENI. The CDR3 runs 15 residues. DNA of the CDR3: TGTGCCAGCTCACCACCGGCAGGGGATAGAGAGACCCAGTACTTC. Translated: CASSPPAGDRETQYF.

The rearrangement links TRBV5-1 to TRBJ2-1; TRBD2 matches 15 bases. CDR3 length: 17 residues. Unmatched junction bases numbered 7, after V lost 5 bases and J lost 4 bases. The germline V gene has CDR1 SGHRS and CDR2 YFSETQ. In DNA, the CDR3 is TGCGCCAGCAGTTTAGGACTAGCGGGAGGGAAGTACAATGAGCAGTTCTTC. As protein: CASSLGLAGGKYNEQFF.

The chain combines TRBV20-1 with TRBJ2-3; unclear D gene. Germline V gene lookup returns CDR1 DFQATT and CDR2 SNEGSKA (reference sequence). Trimming stripped 8 bases from V and 0 bases from J, with 9 bases between. The CDR3 has 12 residues. This CDR3 reads CSFKTSTDTQYF. CDR3 nucleotides: TGCAGTTTTAAAACTAGCACAGATACGCAGTATTTT.

This clonotype was seen at least ten times. This chain joins TRBV5-1 and TRBJ2-6, with 7 bases identical to TRBD2. The CDR3 is made up of 19 amino acids. CDR1 SGHRS and CDR2 YFSETQ come from the germline V gene. V trimming: 5 bases; J trimming: 0 bases; junction bases outside the gene matches: 14. The CDR3 protein is CASSGWGGDVSSGANVLTF. The CDR3 DNA reads TGCGCCAGCAGTGGCTGGGGAGGGGACGTAAGCTCTGGGGCCAACGTCCTGACTTTC.

This clonotype was counted a single time. A far larger clone is one nucleotide away, so this likely arose from a read error. The rearrangement joins TRBV13 to TRBJ2-1; D is tentatively TRBD1 or TRBD2 (5 bases each). CDR1 and CDR2 from the germline V gene are PRHDT and FYEKMQ (reference sequence). The CDR3 has 15 residues. The V and J ends lost 6 bases and 7 bases respectively, with 19 bases between them. DNA of the CDR3: TGTGCCAGCAGTGATCAGGGACGGAGTCGGAATGAGCAGTTCTTC. Translation: CASSDQGRSRNEQFF.

This clonotype was counted ten times or more. V gene TRBV7-8 combines with J gene TRBJ2-7; 10 bases match TRBD2. V shed 4 bases, J shed 3 bases, and the junction held 9 bases outside the gene matches. The CDR3 is 16 residues long. Looked up from germline, CDR1 is SGHVS and CDR2 is FQNEAQ. The CDR3 loop is CASSSPGTSAYYEQYF. In nucleotides, the CDR3 is TGTGCCAGCAGCTCTCCTGGGACTAGCGCTTACTACGAGCAGTACTTC.

The sample holds many counts of this clonotype. The CDR3 spells CASSLVATSGDYNEQFF. CDR3 sequence (DNA): TGCGCCAGCAGCTTGGTAGCGACTAGCGGGGACTACAATGAGCAGTTCTTC. The rearrangement links TRBV5-1 to TRBJ2-1; 11 positions match TRBD2. Germline CDR1 reads SGHRS; CDR2 reads YFSETQ. This CDR3 is 17 amino acids long. The J segment lost 3 bases and the V segment lost 0 bases, leaving 5 bases of the junction unmatched.

This clonotype came up many times. This chain uses TRBV16 with TRBJ1-1, with D possibly TRBD1 on 5 matching bases. Trimming took 0 bases from V and 6 from J, leaving 8 bases between them. Germline V gene sequence: CDR1 KGHSY, CDR2 FQNENV. This CDR3 is built from 13 residues. CDR3 in DNA: TGTGCCAGCAGCCAATCGCGAGGGGCTGAAGCTTTCTTT. This translates into CASSQSRGAEAFF.

This rearrangement joins TRBV4-2 to TRBJ2-1; TRBD2 might be the D (5 bases). Deletions cut 3 bases from V and 4 bases from J, with 16 bases between. Germline loops: CDR1 LGHNA, CDR2 YNFKEQ. CDR3 length equals 16 residues. This CDR3 reads CASSQVGDLLYNEQFF. Written as DNA, the CDR3 is TGTGCCAGCAGCCAGGTCGGGGATCTCTTATACAATGAGCAGTTCTTC.

This clonotype was seen ten or more times. CDR3 sequence reads: CASSAFERTSTDTQYF. The DNA of the CDR3 is TGTGCCAGCAGCGCCTTTGAGCGCACAAGCACAGATACGCAGTATTTT. The J gene is TRBJ2-3, the V gene TRBV5-6; D unclear. Trimming pared 4 bases from V and 0 bases from J, leaving 15 bases between. This CDR3 comprises 16 residues. From germline, CDR1 is SGHDT and CDR2 YYEEEE.

As for this clonotype: A much bigger clone sits one base away, suggesting this may be a read error. The CDR3 nucleotides are TGTGCCTGGACAGGGAACATCTTCTCACCCCTCCACTTT. The encoded protein is CAWTGNIFSPLHF. V gene TRBV30 combines with J gene TRBJ1-6; maybe TRBD1 (5 bases). CDR1 is GTSNPN, CDR2 SVGIG, per germline (reference sequence). V shed 4 bases and J shed 10 bases, with 14 bases lying between them. The length of the CDR3 is 13 residues.

In its sample, this clonotype was seen many times. The chain carries TRBV20-1 and TRBJ2-2; tentatively, D is TRBD1 or TRBD2 (5 bases each). CDR3 length: 14 amino acids. Trimming took off 5 bases at V and 5 bases at J, with 15 bases between the two ends. Germline V gene sequence: CDR1 DFQATT, CDR2 SNEGSKA (reference sequence). CDR3 coding DNA: TGCAGTGCTCAGCGAGGGGTGGGAACCGGGGAGCTGTTTTTT. Protein sequence: CSAQRGVGTGELFF.

This clonotype was counted ten times or more. V gene TRBV29-1 combines with J gene TRBJ1-1; D remains ambiguous. The V gene lost 6 bases and the J gene lost 6 bases, with 17 bases spanning the gap. Germline assignment: CDR1 SQVTM and CDR2 ANQGSEA. The CDR3 is made up of 13 amino acids. CDR3: CSVERVGSPEAFF. CDR3 sequence (DNA): TGCAGCGTAGAAAGGGTGGGCAGCCCTGAAGCTTTCTTT.

This clonotype was seen repeatedly, ten times or more. The V call is TRBV3-1, the J call TRBJ1-5, with TRBD1 matching over 9 bases. The CDR3 totals 15 residues. V was pared by 2 bases and J by 5 bases, with 4 bases of the junction left unmatched. Per the germline V gene, CDR1 is LGHDT and CDR2 is YNNKEL (reference sequence). CDR3 protein: CASSQRTGVDQPQHF. The CDR3 coding sequence is TGTGCCAGCAGCCAACGGACAGGGGTGGATCAGCCCCAGCATTTT.

This clonotype has at least ten counts. The J gene is TRBJ2-1, the V gene TRBV2; D possibly corresponds to TRBD1 (5 bases). Germline values: CDR1 SNHLY, CDR2 FYNNEI. The CDR3 length is 13 residues. The ends were cut back, 7 bases at V and 0 bases at J, with 7 bases in the middle. CDR3 sequence reads: CASIQDSYNEQFF. CDR3 nucleotides: TGTGCCAGCATACAGGACTCCTACAATGAGCAGTTCTTC.